A selection of T cell receptor beta chains follows, all from one sample in a study of OX40 agonist ivuxolimab in advanced cancers. Profiled with immunoSEQ multiplex PCR; TCRdb holds only in-frame clones, not every one. Of tens of thousands of clones in the sample, less than 85% are singletons; the top ten hold around 0.44%. The sequencing used CD4+ or CD8+ T cells sorted from blood, collected in a trial of the OX40 agonist ivuxolimab. The receptors stem from an adult with an advanced solid tumor such as melanoma, head and neck, liver or kidney cancer. Both conserved end residues are part of each CDR3. The D gene is left open where the match is weak. The listing skips clone size in some rows; elsewhere it reads once, few, many or a size class.

j_call	v_call	d_call	clone_size	cdr3_nt	cdr3_aa
TRBJ1-6	TRBV10-2	-	-	TGCGCCAGCAGTGAAAGGACTCCGCGTTATAATTCACCCCTCCACTTT	CASSERTPRYNSPLHF
TRBJ2-7	TRBV30	-	-	TGTGCCTGGAGTACTTACGTAGGTTCCGAGCAGTACTTC	CAWSTYVGSEQYF
TRBJ2-7	TRBV6-6	TRBD2	-	TGTGCCAGCAGTTATCCCCCCACTAGCGGATACTACGAGCAGTACTTC	CASSYPPTSGYYEQYF
TRBJ2-6	TRBV15	-	-	TGTGCCACCAGCAGAGATAGGAGCTCTGGGGCCAACGTCCTGACTTTC	CATSRDRSSGANVLTF
TRBJ2-3	TRBV7-9	-	-	TGTGCCAGCAGCTTAGCACCTGATACGCAGTATTTT	CASSLAPDTQYF
TRBJ2-1	TRBV28	-	-	TGTGCCAGCAGTTTGGAAGGCAGGATAGGCGATGAGCAGTTCTTC	CASSLEGRIGDEQFF
TRBJ2-7	TRBV7-2	-	once	TGTGCCAGCAGCTTTACGTGGGGGAGTGGAAACGAGCAGTACTTC	CASSFTWGSGNEQYF
TRBJ2-1	TRBV6-1	TRBD2	once	TGTGCCAGCAGTGTTTCTAGCGGGGGCTCCTACAATGAGCAGTTCTTC	CASSVSSGGSYNEQFF
TRBJ1-1	TRBV29-1	TRBD1	-	TGCAGCGCCGTCGTACAGGGGTTGGCCACTGAAGCTTTCTTT	CSAVVQGLATEAFF
TRBJ2-5	TRBV11-2	-	-	TGTGCCAGCAGCTTAGGGACAGCAGGGGAGACCCAGTACTTC	CASSLGTAGETQYF
TRBJ2-6	TRBV5-5	-	-	TGTGCCAGCAGCTTGGGGGGGCCTGGGGCCAACGTCCTGACTTTC	CASSLGGPGANVLTF
TRBJ1-1	TRBV6-1	-	-	TGTGCCACCTTGAGGAGTATCTCTAACACTGAAGCTTTCTTT	CATLRSISNTEAFF
TRBJ2-7	TRBV5-5	TRBD2	-	TGTGCCAGCAGCCGACTAGCGGGAGGTTTGGACGAGCAGTACTTC	CASSRLAGGLDEQYF
TRBJ2-1	TRBV4-1	-	-	TGCGCCAGCAGCCTCTCCAGGGGAGGGAACTACAATGAGCAGTTCTTC	CASSLSRGGNYNEQFF
TRBJ1-6	TRBV13	TRBD1	-	TGTGCCAGCAGCTCCTTCCGGGACAGGGGGCTTACCTATAATTCACCCCTCCACTTT	CASSSFRDRGLTYNSPLHF